The clone carrying this T cell receptor beta chain occurred a few times. The data derive from a study of T cells in Graves' hyperthyroidism and ophthalmopathy. Regions amplified from RNA transcripts were the TCR beta CDR3 regions. The HTBI primer set drove a first-round RT-PCR of the TCR CDR3. TCRdb re-called the multiplex PCR reads with MiXCR, one entry per CDR3 protein. The sample has 200,000 or so distinct CDR3 sequences, about a sixth seen once. V gave up 2 bases and J gave up 5 bases; unmatched junction bases: 5. Germline V gives CDR1 MNHEY, CDR2 SVGEGT. This CDR3 has 16 residues. The sample taken for sequencing was blood. The TCR originated in a woman aged 45-60 years with Graves' hyperthyroidism. The chain has TRBV6-2 or TRBV6-3 and TRBJ1-5; 11 nucleotides agree with TRBD1. DNA for the CDR3: TGTGCCAGCAGTTACCAGGACAGGGGGCGGCATCAGCCCCAGCATTTT. Its translation: CASSYQDRGRHQPQHF.